These 29 T cell receptor beta chains share one sample of origin, sequenced in a study of cytomegalovirus exposure and HLA in healthy donors. Researchers ran the PCR with 60 Vbeta and 13 Jbeta primers. Sequencing used immunoSEQ multiplex PCR; TCRdb keeps in-frame clones, though not all of them. The sample includes more than 100,000 clones, 75% to 90% of them seen just once. Sequencing was performed on PBMCs. Receptors were obtained from a man in his thirties or forties in good health and CMV-seronegative.

This chain connects TRBV19 to TRBJ1-5; the D gene is possibly TRBD1 (5 bases). Germline V gene lookup returns CDR1 LNHDA and CDR2 SQIVND (reference sequence). Between the trimmed V and J ends, which lost 7 bases and 4 bases, there was a span of 17 bases. The CDR3 contains 15 residues. The CDR3: CASTVQDTNNQPQHF. The CDR3 bases are TGTGCCAGTACGGTACAGGACACAAATAATCAGCCCCAGCATTTT.

V usage is TRBV7-2 and J usage is TRBJ2-7; 13 bases map to TRBD2. V dropped 3 bases and J dropped 0; count of bases not matched to a gene: 8. Per the germline V gene, CDR1 is SGHTA and CDR2 is FQGNSA. The CDR3 consists of 18 residues. The DNA for the CDR3 is TGTGCCAGCAGCTTCGGACTAGCGGGAGACCCCTTCTCCTACGAGCAGTACTTC. Amino acids: CASSFGLAGDPFSYEQYF.

This chain links TRBV6-5 with TRBJ1-1; TRBD1 might be the D (5 bases). Germline values: CDR1 MNHEY, CDR2 SVGAGI. V lost 3 bases and J lost 7, with 18 bases in between. There are 15 residues in the CDR3. The CDR3 DNA reads as TGTGCCAGCAGTTATTATCCGACAGTCCACTATGAAGCTTTCTTT. Its translation: CASSYYPTVHYEAFF.

The chain uses TRBV9 and TRBJ2-2; TRBD2 agrees at 12 bases. Germline CDR1 and CDR2: SGDLS and YYNGEE. The length of the CDR3 is 16 residues. The ends lost 3 bases at V and 3 bases at J; junction bases unmatched: 3. CDR3 sequence: CASSERLAGDTGELFF. The CDR3 DNA reads as TGTGCCAGCAGCGAACGACTAGCGGGAGACACCGGGGAGCTGTTTTTT. Full variable domain (missing parts from reference TRBV9 and TRBJ2-2): DSGVTQTPKHLITATGQRVTLRCSPRSGDLSVYWYQQSLDQGLQFLIQYYNGEERAKGNILERFSAQQFPDLHSELNLSSLELGDSALYFCASSERLAGDTGELFFGEGSRLTVL.

The chain couples TRBV6-5 to TRBJ1-2; 7 positions match TRBD1. Germline trimming cut 6 bases from V and 6 bases from J; bases unmatched to any gene: 7. The germline V gene encodes CDR1 MNHEY and CDR2 SVGAGI. CDR3 length: 13 amino acids. The CDR3 sequence is CASRFGTEDGYTF. CDR3 nucleotide sequence: TGTGCCAGCAGGTTCGGGACAGAAGATGGCTACACCTTC.

The chain employs TRBV14 and TRBJ1-1, with 8 bases identical to TRBD1. This CDR3 region has 16 residues. Germline V gene data show CDR1 as SGHDN and CDR2 as FVKESK. V dropped 0 bases and J dropped 4; count of bases not matched to a gene: 7. The CDR3 spells CASSQEGRGRGTEAFF. For the CDR3, the DNA is TGTGCCAGCAGCCAAGAGGGCAGGGGGCGCGGCACTGAAGCTTTCTTT.

This chain connects TRBV5-1 to TRBJ2-2; 13 bases are a match to TRBD2. The CDR3 is 18 residues long. V lost 0 bases to trimming and J lost 2 bases; unmatched junction nucleotides: 4. Per the germline V gene, CDR1 is SGHRS and CDR2 is YFSETQ. CDR3 protein: CASSLGRTSGSNTGELFF. The DNA for the CDR3 is TGCGCCAGCAGCTTGGGCCGGACTAGCGGGAGCAACACCGGGGAGCTGTTTTTT.

The rearrangement joins TRBV19 to TRBJ2-7; no clear D. V shed 0 bases and J shed 1 base, with 10 bases lying between them. The CDR3 runs 15 residues. Germline V gene lookup returns CDR1 LNHDA and CDR2 SQIVND (reference sequence). CDR3 nucleotide sequence: TGTGCCAGTAGTATAGACACACCAAATTCCTACGAGCAGTACTTC. Protein sequence: CASSIDTPNSYEQYF.

This chain connects TRBV4-3 to TRBJ2-7, with D perhaps matching TRBD2 (7 bases). The germline gives CDR1 LGHNA, CDR2 YSLEER. This CDR3 comprises 18 residues. The V end lost 0 bases, the J end lost 2 bases, and 20 bases lay between the germline ends. The CDR3 sequence: CASSQDSIKGGTPYEQYF. The CDR3 bases are TGCGCCAGCAGCCAAGACTCTATAAAGGGGGGGACCCCCTACGAGCAGTACTTC.

This sequence joins TRBV4-2 and TRBJ2-7, with 7 positions matching TRBD2. The CDR3 spans 15 residues. Germline V gives CDR1 LGHNA, CDR2 YNFKEQ. V shed 1 base and J 1 base; nucleotides not matched to a gene: 4. In nucleotides, the CDR3 is TGTGCCAGCAGCCAAGGACTAGCTTTTTCCTACGAGCAGTACTTC. This codes for CASSQGLAFSYEQYF.

Only a few counts were recorded for this clone. The chain is built from TRBV7-9 and TRBJ1-6; 7 nucleotides align to TRBD1. CDR1 and CDR2 from the germline V gene are SEHNR and FQNEAQ (reference sequence). CDR3 length: 15 residues. V shed 4 bases and J 7 bases; nucleotides not matched to a gene: 7. CDR3 loop: CASSYPTGVNSPLHF. Here the CDR3 DNA reads TGTGCCAGCAGCTATCCAACAGGGGTGAATTCACCCCTCCACTTT.

The CDR3: CASRSRVGNQPQHF. The DNA of the CDR3 is TGTGCCAGCAGGAGTCGGGTAGGAAATCAGCCCCAGCATTTT. The chain has TRBV6-5 and TRBJ1-5, with no clear D. The ends were cut back, 6 bases at V and 4 bases at J, with 13 bases in the middle. The CDR3 extends over 14 amino acids. Germline V gene lookup returns CDR1 MNHEY and CDR2 SVGAGI.

This rearrangement joins TRBV5-1 to TRBJ1-1; 8 bases agree with TRBD1. CDR1 SGHRS and CDR2 YFSETQ come from the germline V gene. CDR3 length: 16 amino acids. V lost 5 bases and J lost 1; bases outside the gene matches: 10. CDR3 protein: CASRDKRQGKNTEAFF. DNA for the CDR3: TGCGCCAGCAGGGATAAGAGACAGGGGAAGAACACTGAAGCTTTCTTT.

The rearrangement links TRBV18 to TRBJ2-2; D is possibly TRBD1 (6 bases). The germline V gene encodes CDR1 KGHSH and CDR2 LQKENI. There are 15 residues in the CDR3. The V end lost 6 bases, the J end lost 0 bases, and 11 bases lay between the germline ends. CDR3 nucleotides: TGTGCCAGCTCCCCGGGACACACGAACACCGGGGAGCTGTTTTTT. Translated: CASSPGHTNTGELFF.

This chain links TRBV28 with TRBJ1-5; TRBD1 is a possible D gene (5 bases). Germline CDR1 and CDR2: MDHEN and SYDVKM. The CDR3 is 16 residues long. V was trimmed by 2 bases and J by 1 base, leaving 12 bases between them. CDR3 loop: CASSLGGVISNQPQHF. In DNA, the CDR3 is TGTGCCAGCAGTTTAGGGGGGGTTATAAGCAATCAGCCCCAGCATTTT. Based on the CDR3 plus reference TRBV28 and TRBJ1-5, the full variable domain is DVKVTQSSRYLVKRTGEKVFLECVQDMDHENMFWYRQDPGLGLRLIYFSYDVKMKEKGDIPEGYSVSREKKERFSLILESASTNQTSMYLCASSLGGVISNQPQHFGDGTRLSIL.

The chain combines TRBV7-2 with TRBJ1-5, with D unclear. The V end lost 4 bases, the J end lost 0 bases, and 7 bases lay between the germline ends. The CDR3 is 14 amino acids. Germline V gene sequence: CDR1 SGHTA, CDR2 FQGNSA. DNA of the CDR3: TGTGCCAGCAGCTCCGGGGATAGCAATCAGCCCCAGCATTTT. Protein sequence: CASSSGDSNQPQHF.

This clone was picked up a small number of times. J is TRBJ2-7 and V is TRBV19; 9 nucleotides line up with TRBD1. Trimming cost V 6 bases and J 2 bases; bases outside gene matches: 8. Germline CDR1 LNHDA, CDR2 SQIVND (reference sequence). The CDR3 sequence is 15 residues long. In nucleotides, the CDR3 is TGTGCCAGTAGCGGTCCGGGACAGGGCCCCTACGAGCAGTACTTC. Translation gives CASSGPGQGPYEQYF.

The sample holds one count of this clone. V gene TRBV19 combines with J gene TRBJ2-1; 10 bases map to TRBD2. V dropped 3 bases and J dropped 2; count of bases not matched to a gene: 4. The germline gives CDR1 LNHDA, CDR2 SQIVND (reference sequence). The CDR3 is 16 residues long. The CDR3 nucleotides read TGTGCCAGTAGTATCGGACTAGCGGCCCCCTACAATGAGCAGTTCTTC. It specifies CASSIGLAAPYNEQFF.

This clone was counted a few times. The chain recombines TRBV29-1 with TRBJ1-1; D may be TRBD1 (6 bases). The CDR3 runs to 13 residues. Per the germline V gene, CDR1 is SQVTM and CDR2 is ANQGSEA. Trimming stripped 7 bases from V and 5 bases from J, with 17 bases between. The CDR3 coding sequence is TGCAGCGGGAGGGGGGGTGGGAGGACTGAAGCTTTCTTT. It is translated as CSGRGGGRTEAFF.

Here the CDR3 reads CASSGGRYNSPLHF. The CDR3 DNA reads as TGTGCCAGCAGCGGGGGCAGGTACAATTCACCCCTCCACTTT. The chain joins TRBV5-6 to TRBJ1-6; D is possibly TRBD1 (6 bases). From germline, CDR1 is SGHDT and CDR2 YYEEEE. The CDR3 runs 14 residues. V shed 4 bases and J shed 7 bases, with 12 bases lying between them.

This sequence joins TRBV28 and TRBJ2-7; 9 bases align to TRBD2. Germline CDR1 is MDHEN and CDR2 is SYDVKM. The junction had 10 bases not matched to a gene; V was cut back by 4 bases and J by 6 bases. CDR3 length: 15 amino acids. CDR3 DNA: TGTGCCAGCAGTTCCCCCAGCGGGGGGACTAGCGAGCAGTACTTC. The encoded protein is CASSSPSGGTSEQYF. The full variable domain, in which reference TRBV28 and TRBJ2-7 provide the parts outside the CDR3, is DVKVTQSSRYLVKRTGEKVFLECVQDMDHENMFWYRQDPGLGLRLIYFSYDVKMKEKGDIPEGYSVSREKKERFSLILESASTNQTSMYLCASSSPSGGTSEQYFGPGTRLTVT.

This chain connects TRBV6-6 to TRBJ1-2; possible D gene TRBD1, 6 bases. The ends were cut back, 6 bases at V and 4 bases at J, with 18 bases in the middle. Germline V CDR1 and CDR2: MNHNY, SVGAGI (reference sequence). The CDR3 spans 15 residues. CDR3 protein: CASSDRQGLIYGYTF. The CDR3 DNA follows: TGTGCCAGCAGCGACAGGCAGGGATTAATCTATGGCTACACCTTC.

This clone was picked up a small number of times. The V gene is TRBV29-1, the J gene TRBJ2-3; 11 positions agree with TRBD2. CDR1 and CDR2 (germline): SQVTM, ANQGSEA. The CDR3 has 14 amino acids. V lost 7 bases to trimming and J lost 2 bases; unmatched junction nucleotides: 5. CDR3 region: CSATSGGFTDTQYF. CDR3 DNA sequence: TGCAGCGCAACTAGCGGGGGCTTCACAGATACGCAGTATTTT.

The chain employs TRBV2 and TRBJ2-7, with TRBD1 identical over 10 bases. After removal of 6 bases from V and 9 bases from J, the junction contained 8 bases not matched to a gene. This CDR3 has 13 residues. CDR1 SNHLY and CDR2 FYNNEI come from the germline V gene. The CDR3 DNA is TGTGCCAGCAGCGTGGGACAGGGGAAGATGCAGTACTTC. Amino acids: CASSVGQGKMQYF.

This chain joins TRBV9 and TRBJ2-3; 14 positions agree with TRBD2. Germline V gives CDR1 SGDLS, CDR2 YYNGEE. V shed 3 bases, J shed 4 bases, and the junction held 4 bases outside the gene matches. This CDR3 has 16 residues. In DNA form, the CDR3 reads TGTGCCAGCAGCGGCTCGACTAGCGGGGGGGCAGATACGCAGTATTTT. This sequence encodes CASSGSTSGGADTQYF.

This sequence joins TRBV6-6 and TRBJ1-4, with 10 bases aligning to TRBD1. The V gene end was trimmed by 5 bases and the J gene end by 6 bases; junction bases not matched to a gene: 3. Germline V gene data show CDR1 as MNHNY and CDR2 as SVGAGI (reference sequence). This CDR3 spans 14 amino acids. The CDR3 DNA reads as TGTGCCAGCAGTCAGACAGGGGGCGATGAAAAACTGTTTTTT. Translation gives CASSQTGGDEKLFF.

The V and J genes are TRBV14 and TRBJ2-7; D is perhaps TRBD1 (6 bases). Germline CDR1 SGHDN, CDR2 FVKESK. The CDR3 runs 14 residues. Trimming removed 3 bases from V and 7 bases from J, with 16 bases in between. CDR3 amino acids: CASSHPIQGWEQYF. The CDR3, as DNA: TGTGCCAGCAGCCACCCCATACAGGGTTGGGAGCAGTACTTC.

Concerning this clone: Sequence at one end of the junction differs from germline and may be a read error. The V gene is TRBV7-9, the J gene TRBJ1-3, with D possibly TRBD1 on 6 matching bases. The CDR3 has 18 residues. Germline V gene data show CDR1 as SEHNR and CDR2 as FQNEAQ (reference sequence). CDR3 nucleotide sequence: TGTTCCAGCAGCTTGGGGGGGGACAAACTCCGCTCTGGAAACACCATATATTTT. This sequence encodes CSSSLGGDKLRSGNTIYF.

The chain is built from TRBV7-2 and TRBJ1-1; unclear D gene. Germline CDR1 reads SGHTA; CDR2 reads FQGNSA. This CDR3 region has 13 residues. Trimming removed 3 bases from V and 1 base from J, with 6 bases in between. The CDR3 here is CASSFGKNTEAFF. DNA for the CDR3: TGTGCCAGCAGCTTCGGGAAGAACACTGAAGCTTTCTTT.